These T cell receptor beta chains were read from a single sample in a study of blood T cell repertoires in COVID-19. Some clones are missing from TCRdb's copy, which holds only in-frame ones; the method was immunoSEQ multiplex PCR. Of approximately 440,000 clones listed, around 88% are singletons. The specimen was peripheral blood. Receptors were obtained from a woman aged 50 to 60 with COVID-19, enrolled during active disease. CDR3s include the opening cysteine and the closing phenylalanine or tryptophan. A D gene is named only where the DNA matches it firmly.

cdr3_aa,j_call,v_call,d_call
CASSLGGSNQPQHF,TRBJ1-5,TRBV4-1,-
CAAMTTAGFNEKLFF,TRBJ1-4,TRBV6-5,-
CASSPQRVSGANVLTF,TRBJ2-6,TRBV18,-
CASSETVRGGNEQYF,TRBJ2-7,TRBV6-1,-
CASSSLPSYEQYF,TRBJ2-7,TRBV5-1,-
CASSSQGYGYTF,TRBJ1-2,TRBV6-5,-
CATSDILTRDNEQFF,TRBJ2-1,TRBV24-1,-
CASSLAQGGNSPLHF,TRBJ1-6,TRBV7-9,-
CASSLMRGGTYEQYF,TRBJ2-7,TRBV7-2,TRBD2
CASSFGQGWRTDTQYF,TRBJ2-3,TRBV5-4,TRBD1
CSASVWDRGVNEQFF,TRBJ2-1,TRBV20-1,TRBD1
CASSRQGISSPLHF,TRBJ1-6,TRBV6-5,TRBD1
CATSRDRRQAYEQYF,TRBJ2-7,TRBV15,-
CASSLVPSGASTDTQYF,TRBJ2-3,TRBV5-1,TRBD2
CASVRVFGNEKLFF,TRBJ1-4,TRBV6-5,-
CASSVRGGNYEQYF,TRBJ2-7,TRBV10-2,TRBD2
CSVDTGTGDNGYTF,TRBJ1-2,TRBV29-1,TRBD1
CASSQAVHIASGDEKLFF,TRBJ1-4,TRBV3-1/TRBV3-2,-
CASSKQMLNTEAFF,TRBJ1-1,TRBV19,-